This TCR beta chain was sequenced in a study of T cell repertoires in cytomegalovirus infection. The wider study: Both CMV infection and a matching HLA type were indicated by public TCR beta signatures.

This CDR3 has 20 residues. V lost 2 bases and J 4 bases, leaving 31 bases between the germline ends. Germline-derived CDR1 and CDR2 are DFQATT and SNEGSKA (reference sequence). TCRdb reprocessed the reads with MiXCR, giving one entry per CDR3 protein. In the table there are 100,000 to 150,000 distinct CDR3 sequences, 20% to 30% of which are singletons. Overall study findings and caveats: The response measured ex vivo was dominated by TCR beta clonotypes (HLA-C-restricted and CMV-specific). There were carriers of CMV plus the relevant HLA, and cumulative public TCR beta family frequency identified them.

Concerning this clonotype: Its matching antigen is unknown.

V is TRBV20-1 and J is TRBJ2-3; D is perhaps TRBD1 (6 bases). Material for sequencing was PBMCs, sequenced either directly or after in vitro stimulation (not recorded which). The TCR was taken from a human donor in good health (CMV status not recorded). Some clones in this sample may be carry-over from other donors' samples. The CDR3 region has the DNA TGCAGTGCTAGAATCTTAGGGGGAAGTCCCCCCCCAGGGGTGGCAGATACGCAGTATTTT. This encodes CSARILGGSPPPGVADTQYF.